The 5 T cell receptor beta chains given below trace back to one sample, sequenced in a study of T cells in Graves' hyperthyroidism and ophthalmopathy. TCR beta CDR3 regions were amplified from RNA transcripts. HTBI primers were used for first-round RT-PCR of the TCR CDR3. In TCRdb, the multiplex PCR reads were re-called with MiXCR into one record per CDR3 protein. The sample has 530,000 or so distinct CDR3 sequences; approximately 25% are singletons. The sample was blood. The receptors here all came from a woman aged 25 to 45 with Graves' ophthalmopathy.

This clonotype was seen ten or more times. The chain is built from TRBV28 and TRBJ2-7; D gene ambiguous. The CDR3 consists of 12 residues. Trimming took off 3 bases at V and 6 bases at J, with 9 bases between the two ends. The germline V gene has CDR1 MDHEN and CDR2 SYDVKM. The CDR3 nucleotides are TGTGCCAGCAGTTTCCCCCGGCTCGAGCAGTACTTC. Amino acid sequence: CASSFPRLEQYF.

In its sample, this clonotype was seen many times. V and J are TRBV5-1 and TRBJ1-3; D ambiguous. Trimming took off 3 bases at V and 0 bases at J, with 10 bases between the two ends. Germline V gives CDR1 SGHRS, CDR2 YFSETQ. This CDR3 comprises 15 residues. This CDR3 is CASSSGGVSGNTIYF. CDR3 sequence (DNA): TGCGCCAGCAGCTCTGGCGGGGTCTCTGGAAACACCATATATTTT.

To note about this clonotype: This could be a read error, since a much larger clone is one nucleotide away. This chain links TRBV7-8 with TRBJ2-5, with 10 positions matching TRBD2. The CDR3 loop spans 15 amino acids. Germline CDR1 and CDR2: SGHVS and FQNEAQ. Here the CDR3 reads CASSSSGGMEETKYF. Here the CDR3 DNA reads TGTGCCAGCAGCTCTAGCGGGGGTATGGAAGAGACCAAGTACTTC.

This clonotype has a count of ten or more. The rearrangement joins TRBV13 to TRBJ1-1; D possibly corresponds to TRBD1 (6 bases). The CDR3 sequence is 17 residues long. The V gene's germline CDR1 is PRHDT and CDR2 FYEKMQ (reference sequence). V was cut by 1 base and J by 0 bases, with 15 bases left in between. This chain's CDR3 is CASSLVVDSGLNTEAFF. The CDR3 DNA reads TGTGCCAGCAGCTTAGTGGTGGACAGCGGATTGAACACTGAAGCTTTCTTT.

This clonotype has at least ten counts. CDR3: CASSFDDRYGYTF. For the CDR3, the DNA is TGTGCCAGCAGTTTTGATGACCGCTATGGCTACACCTTC. The V and J genes are TRBV12-3 or TRBV12-4 and TRBJ1-2, with no clear D. V was cut by 3 bases and J by 4 bases, with 9 bases left in between. The CDR3 is 13 residues long.